These 21 T cell receptor beta chains were sequenced from one sample in a study of blood T cell repertoires in COVID-19 (TCRdb year 2020). Libraries were built with the immunoSEQ multiplex PCR assay. This immuneACCESS table, as held by TCRdb, lists in-frame sequences with V and J called but not all clones. Of the missing ones, under half trace to an unresolved V gene in checked studies; the others have no known cause. The sample contains about 49,000 clones, approximately 90% of them found a single time. The ten top clones hold 3% to 4% of the sample. The sample consisted of peripheral blood. The receptors here all came from a human donor in a cohort sampled during active COVID-19.

The chain has TRBV5-1 and TRBJ2-1, with 9 bases that match TRBD1. V lost 4 bases to trimming and J lost 3 bases; unmatched junction nucleotides: 8. In germline, CDR1 is SGHRS, CDR2 YFSETQ. This CDR3 has 16 amino acids. CDR3 protein: CASSRTGESNYNEQFF. DNA of the CDR3: TGCGCCAGCAGCAGGACAGGGGAAAGTAACTACAATGAGCAGTTCTTC.

The chain joins TRBV5-1 to TRBJ1-5, with D maybe TRBD1 (5 bases). Germline CDR1 is SGHRS and CDR2 is YFSETQ. V was trimmed by 5 bases and J by 7 bases, leaving 16 bases between them. CDR3 length equals 14 residues. CDR3 protein: CASRLGVYRQPQHF. Here the CDR3 DNA reads TGCGCCAGCAGATTAGGGGTCTATAGGCAGCCCCAGCATTTT.

V is TRBV24-1 and J is TRBJ1-2, with 7 bases matching TRBD1. V trimming: 10 bases; J trimming: 6 bases; junction bases outside the gene matches: 7. CDR1 and CDR2 (germline): KGHDR, SFDVKD. The CDR3 is 12 amino acids. The CDR3 DNA reads TGTGCCACTGGGACCCAGGGGGATGGCTACACCTTC. Its translation is CATGTQGDGYTF.

The chain combines TRBV30 with TRBJ1-6; D not resolved. In germline, CDR1 is GTSNPN, CDR2 SVGIG (reference sequence). V gave up 5 bases and J gave up 9 bases, with 14 bases separating them. This CDR3 is built from 13 residues. CDR3 sequence reads: CAWGGGLGSPLHF. The CDR3 DNA follows: TGTGCCTGGGGTGGAGGGCTAGGTTCACCCCTCCACTTT.

This clone occurred a few times. The gene calls are TRBV19 and TRBJ1-5; weak D call: TRBD1 (6 bases). V shed 2 bases and J shed 1 base, with 9 bases lying between them. This CDR3 is built from 15 residues. From germline, CDR1 is LNHDA and CDR2 SQIVND (reference sequence). The CDR3 DNA follows: TGTGCCAGTAGTATACAGGGGATCAGCAATCAGCCCCAGCATTTT. It is translated as CASSIQGISNQPQHF.

The rearrangement joins TRBV7-9 to TRBJ2-1; D gene unclear. This CDR3 is 13 amino acids long. The germline gives CDR1 SEHNR, CDR2 FQNEAQ (reference sequence). V lost 4 bases, J lost 9 bases, and 13 bases lay in between. The DNA of the CDR3 is TGTGCCAGCAGCTCGTTAAAAGCAGGTGAGCAGTTCTTC. As protein: CASSSLKAGEQFF. The full variable domain, its missing parts supplied by reference TRBV7-9 and TRBJ2-1, is DTGVSQNPRHKITKRGQNVTFRCDPISEHNRLYWYRQTLGQGPEFLTYFQNEAQLEKSRLLSDRFSAERPKGSFSTLEIQRTEQGDSAMYLCASSSLKAGEQFFGPGTRLTVL.

CDR3 sequence reads: CASSSRTSATQYF. The CDR3, as DNA: TGTGCCAGCAGCTCCAGGACTAGCGCGACCCAGTACTTC. The genes are TRBV9 and TRBJ2-5; 9 nucleotides match TRBD2. Germline CDR1 and CDR2: SGDLS and YYNGEE. CDR3 length equals 13 residues. V lost 4 bases and J lost 7; bases outside the gene matches: 5.

The chain uses TRBV28 and TRBJ2-2; D may be TRBD1 (6 bases). Trimming cost V 3 bases and J 3 bases, with 8 bases left between them. CDR1 and CDR2 from the germline V gene are MDHEN and SYDVKM. This CDR3 spans 14 amino acids. Here the CDR3 reads CASSFRGHTGELFF. The CDR3 nucleotides are TGTGCCAGCAGTTTCAGGGGCCACACCGGGGAGCTGTTTTTT.

The gene calls are TRBV9 and TRBJ2-1; no clear D gene. This CDR3 is 15 amino acids long. Germline lookup yields CDR1 SGDLS and CDR2 YYNGEE. V was pared by 0 bases and J by 7 bases, with 14 bases between. The CDR3 loop reads CASSVGASVENEQFF. The CDR3 nucleotides read TGTGCCAGCAGCGTAGGGGCCAGTGTAGAGAATGAGCAGTTCTTC.

This clone has only a few counts. V gene TRBV21-1 combines with J gene TRBJ2-1; the table calls TRBD2, which could not be checked here. TRBV21-1 is given as a pseudogene. The CDR3 totals 18 residues. As DNA, the CDR3 is TGTGCCAGCAGCAAGATTACCCGCGGCCTAGCGGGGGGAAATGAGCAGTTCTTC. Amino acids: CASSKITRGLAGGNEQFF.

V usage is TRBV7-9 and J usage is TRBJ2-1, with 9 positions matching TRBD2. J gave up 9 bases and V 1 base, and 10 bases lay outside the gene matches. Germline CDR1 is SEHNR and CDR2 is FQNEAQ (reference sequence). The CDR3 totals 16 residues. The CDR3 DNA reads TGTGCCAGCAGCTTAGGTAGTAGCGGGAGAACTGGTGAGCAGTTCTTC. Translation gives CASSLGSSGRTGEQFF.

The J gene is TRBJ2-1, the V gene TRBV10-2; 7 nucleotides line up with TRBD2. This CDR3 is 12 amino acids long. Losses at the gene ends were 7 bases for V and 4 bases for J; bases not matched to a gene: 1. Germline CDR1 WSHSY, CDR2 SAAADI. CDR3 sequence: CASTGGYNEQFF. DNA of the CDR3: TGCGCCAGCACCGGGGGGTACAATGAGCAGTTCTTC.

This clone was seen just once. The V gene is TRBV24-1, the J gene TRBJ1-5, with D maybe TRBD1 (5 bases). CDR1 is KGHDR and CDR2 is SFDVKD in the germline V gene. V lost 10 bases and J 9 bases, leaving 12 bases between the germline ends. The CDR3 is 11 amino acids. The CDR3 DNA follows: TGTGCCACACAGGTATCTGGGCCCCAGCATTTT. Its translation is CATQVSGPQHF.

This chain links TRBV28 with TRBJ2-7; the D gene is possibly TRBD2 (5 bases). V shed 8 bases and J shed 3 bases, with 11 bases lying between them. Germline V CDR1 and CDR2: MDHEN, SYDVKM. The CDR3 sequence is 12 residues long. The CDR3, as DNA: TGTGCCAGCGTGACCGGAGGCTACGAGCAGTACTTC. Translating it yields CASVTGGYEQYF.

The gene calls are TRBV18 and TRBJ1-4; 10 positions match TRBD1. CDR1 and CDR2 (germline): KGHSH, LQKENI. There are 16 residues in the CDR3. The trim removed 4 bases at V and 5 bases at J, leaving 7 bases unmatched. CDR3 amino acids: CASSQRDRGLNEKLFF. In nucleotides, the CDR3 is TGTGCCAGCTCACAAAGGGACAGGGGACTGAATGAAAAACTGTTTTTT.

This clone has a single count. In DNA, the CDR3 is TGTGCCACCTCTCGCGGGAGAGACACCGGGGAGCTGTTTTTT. Encoded protein: CATSRGRDTGELFF. The gene calls are TRBV2 and TRBJ2-2; TRBD2 matches 7 bases. Per germline, CDR1 SNHLY and CDR2 FYNNEI. V shed 10 bases, J shed 3 bases, and the junction held 8 bases outside the gene matches. This CDR3 comprises 14 residues. Complete variable domain (other parts from reference TRBV2 and TRBJ2-2): EPEVTQTPSHQVTQMGQEVILRCVPISNHLYFYWYRQILGQKVEFLVSFYNNEISEKSEIFDDQFSVERPDGSNFTLKIRSTKLEDSAMYFCATSRGRDTGELFFGEGSRLTVL.

Concerning this clone: At one boundary the junction diverges from the germline segment, which might be a read error. The chain carries TRBV4-3 and TRBJ1-3; TRBD1 might be the D (5 bases). Germline V lookup: CDR1 LGHNA, CDR2 YSLEER. This CDR3 contains 17 residues. The DNA of the CDR3 is TGCGCCAGCAGCCAGGAGGGACTGTCGTTCTCTAGAAACACCATATATTTT. Amino acids: CASSQEGLSFSRNTIYF.

The rearrangement uses TRBV21-1 and TRBJ2-1; the table's D call, TRBD2, has no DNA check behind it. TRBV21-1 has pseudogene status. CDR3 length: 13 residues. The CDR3, as DNA: TGTGCCAGCAGCAAGAGGAGGGTCAATGAGCAGTTCTTC. Its protein is CASSKRRVNEQFF.

The chain joins TRBV5-8 to TRBJ2-2, with a weak D call TRBD2 (6 bases). Trimming left V 4 bases short and J 4 bases short, with 17 bases between. CDR1 and CDR2 (germline): SGHTS, YDEGEE. CDR3 length equals 16 residues. CDR3 nucleotide sequence: TGTGCCAGCAGCCCGGGCGGGGATTGGAGCACCGGGGAGCTGTTTTTT. This gives the protein CASSPGGDWSTGELFF.

The chain uses TRBV6-5 and TRBJ1-2; TRBD1 might be the D (5 bases). This CDR3 is 11 amino acids long. The V and J ends lost 4 bases and 9 bases respectively, with 9 bases between them. CDR1 is MNHEY and CDR2 is SVGAGI in the germline V gene. The CDR3 loop is CASSSGLSYTF. The CDR3 nucleotides are TGTGCCAGCAGTTCGGGACTTAGCTACACCTTC.

The chain links TRBV30 to TRBJ2-2; 7 nucleotides line up with TRBD2. CDR1 GTSNPN and CDR2 SVGIG come from the germline V gene (reference sequence). V gave up 8 bases and J gave up 3 bases; unmatched junction bases: 3. This CDR3 has 12 residues. The DNA of the CDR3 is TGTGCCCCCCGGGAGGACACCGGGGAGCTGTTTTTT. Its translation is CAPREDTGELFF.